This entry describes one TCR beta chain. This CDR3 is 15 amino acids long. Germline assignment: CDR1 MDHEN and CDR2 SYDVKM. J was trimmed by 5 bases and V by 5 bases; bases with no gene match: 8. This entry is derived from a study of T cell changes during pregnancy in multiple sclerosis. The repertoire was sequenced with immunoSEQ multiplex PCR; TCRdb's copy has only in-frame clones and lacks some. The repertoire includes some 120,000 clones, about 93% of them detected once, and roughly 6.2% sits in the top ten. This clonotype was sampled from a female donor with multiple sclerosis, enrolled in a pregnancy study. The chain combines TRBV28 with TRBJ2-7; 11 nucleotides agree with TRBD2. The input for sequencing was peripheral blood, taken before pregnancy. The CDR3 DNA reads TGTGCCAGCAGTCCTTTTTTAGCGGGAGGGAACGAGCAGTACTTC. Translating it yields CASSPFLAGGNEQYF.